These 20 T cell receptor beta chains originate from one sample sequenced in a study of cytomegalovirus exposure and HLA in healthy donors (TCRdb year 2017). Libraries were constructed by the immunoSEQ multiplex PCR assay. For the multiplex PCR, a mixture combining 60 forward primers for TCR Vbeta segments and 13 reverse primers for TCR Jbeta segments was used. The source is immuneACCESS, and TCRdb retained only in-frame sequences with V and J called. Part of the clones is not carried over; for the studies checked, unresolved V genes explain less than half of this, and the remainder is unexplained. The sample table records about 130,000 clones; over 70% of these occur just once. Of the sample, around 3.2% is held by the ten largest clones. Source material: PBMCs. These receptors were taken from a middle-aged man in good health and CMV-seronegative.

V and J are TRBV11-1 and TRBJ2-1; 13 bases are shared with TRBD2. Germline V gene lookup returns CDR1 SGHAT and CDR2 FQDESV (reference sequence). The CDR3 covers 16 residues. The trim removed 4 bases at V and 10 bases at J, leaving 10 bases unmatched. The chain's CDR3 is CASSSRTSGSLIEQFF. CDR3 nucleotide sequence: TGTGCCAGCAGCTCCAGGACTAGCGGGAGTTTAATCGAGCAGTTCTTC.

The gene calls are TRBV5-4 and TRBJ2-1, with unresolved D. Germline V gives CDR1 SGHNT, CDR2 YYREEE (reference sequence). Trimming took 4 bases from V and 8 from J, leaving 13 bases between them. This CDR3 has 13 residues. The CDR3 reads CASSLGSQDEQFF. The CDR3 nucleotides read TGTGCCAGCAGCCTGGGATCCCAGGATGAGCAGTTCTTC.

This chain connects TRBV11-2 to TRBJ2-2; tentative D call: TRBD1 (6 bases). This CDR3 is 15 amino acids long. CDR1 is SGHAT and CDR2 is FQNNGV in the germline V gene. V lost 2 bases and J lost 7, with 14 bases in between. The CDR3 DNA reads TGTGCCAGCAGCTTAACGGCAGGGGCGGGCGGGGAGCTGTTTTTT. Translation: CASSLTAGAGGELFF.

The CDR3 nucleotides are TGTGCCAGCAGCCAAGCGCCGACAGGGGGAATCACTGAAGCTTTCTTT. This gives the protein CASSQAPTGGITEAFF. This chain links TRBV4-2 with TRBJ1-1; 9 bases are shared with TRBD1. V shed 1 base, J shed 4 bases, and the junction held 7 bases outside the gene matches. Germline V lookup: CDR1 LGHNA, CDR2 YNFKEQ. The CDR3 consists of 16 residues.

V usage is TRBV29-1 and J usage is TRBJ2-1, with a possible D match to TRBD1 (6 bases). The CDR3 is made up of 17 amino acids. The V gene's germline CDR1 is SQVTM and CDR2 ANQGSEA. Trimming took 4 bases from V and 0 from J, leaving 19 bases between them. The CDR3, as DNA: TGCAGCGTTGGGGGACATCTAAGTACAATCTCCTACAATGAGCAGTTCTTC. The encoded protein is CSVGGHLSTISYNEQFF.

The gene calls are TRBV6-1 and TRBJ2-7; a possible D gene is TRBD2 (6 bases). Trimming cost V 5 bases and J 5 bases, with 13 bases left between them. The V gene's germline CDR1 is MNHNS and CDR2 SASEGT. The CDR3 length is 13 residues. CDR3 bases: TGTGCCAGCAGTTTGGGCGGGGCAGACGAGCAGTACTTC. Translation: CASSLGGADEQYF.

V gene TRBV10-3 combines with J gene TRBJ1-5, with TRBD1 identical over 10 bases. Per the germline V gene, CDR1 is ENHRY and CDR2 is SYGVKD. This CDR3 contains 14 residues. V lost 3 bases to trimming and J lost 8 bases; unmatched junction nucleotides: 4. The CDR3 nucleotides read TGTGCCATCAGTGACGGACAGGGGGAAAAGCCCCAGCATTTT. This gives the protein CAISDGQGEKPQHF.

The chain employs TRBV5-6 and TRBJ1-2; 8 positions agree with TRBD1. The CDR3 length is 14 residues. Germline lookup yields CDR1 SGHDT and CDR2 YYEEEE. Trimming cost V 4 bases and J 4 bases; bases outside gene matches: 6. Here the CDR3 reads CASSQGAYSYGYTF. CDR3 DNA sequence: TGTGCCAGCAGCCAGGGGGCCTACAGCTATGGCTACACCTTC. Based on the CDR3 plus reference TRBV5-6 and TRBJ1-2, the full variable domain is DAGVTQSPTHLIKTRGQQVTLRCSPKSGHDTVSWYQQALGQGPQFIFQYYEEEERQRGNFPDRFSGHQFPNYSSELNVNALLLGDSALYLCASSQGAYSYGYTFGSGTRLTVV.

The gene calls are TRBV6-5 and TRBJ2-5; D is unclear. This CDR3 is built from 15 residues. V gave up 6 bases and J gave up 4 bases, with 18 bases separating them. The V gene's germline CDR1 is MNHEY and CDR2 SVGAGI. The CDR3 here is CASSAAAAMGETQYF. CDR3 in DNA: TGTGCCAGCAGCGCCGCTGCGGCAATGGGAGAGACCCAGTACTTC.

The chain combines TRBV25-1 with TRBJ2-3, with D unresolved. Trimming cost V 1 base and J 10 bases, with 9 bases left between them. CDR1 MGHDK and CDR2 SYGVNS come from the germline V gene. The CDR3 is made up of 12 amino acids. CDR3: CASSEFADPQYF. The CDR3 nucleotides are TGTGCCAGCAGTGAATTTGCGGATCCGCAGTATTTT. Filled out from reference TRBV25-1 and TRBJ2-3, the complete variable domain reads EADIYQTPRYLVIGTGKKITLECSQTMGHDKMYWYQQDPGMELHLIHYSYGVNSTEKGDLSSESTVSRIRTEHFPLTLESARPSHTSQYLCASSEFADPQYFGPGTRLTVL.

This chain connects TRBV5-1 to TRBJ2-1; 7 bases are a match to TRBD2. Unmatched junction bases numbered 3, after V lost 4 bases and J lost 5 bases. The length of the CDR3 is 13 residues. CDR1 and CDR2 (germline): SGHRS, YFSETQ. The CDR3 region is CASSPAGDNEQFF. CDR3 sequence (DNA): TGCGCCAGCAGCCCGGCGGGGGACAATGAGCAGTTCTTC.

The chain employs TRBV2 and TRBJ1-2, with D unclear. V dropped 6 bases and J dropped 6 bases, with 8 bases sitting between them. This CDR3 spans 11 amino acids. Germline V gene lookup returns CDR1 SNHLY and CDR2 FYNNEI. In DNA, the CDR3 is TGTGCCAGCAGCACGGTACATGGCTACACCTTC. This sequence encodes CASSTVHGYTF.

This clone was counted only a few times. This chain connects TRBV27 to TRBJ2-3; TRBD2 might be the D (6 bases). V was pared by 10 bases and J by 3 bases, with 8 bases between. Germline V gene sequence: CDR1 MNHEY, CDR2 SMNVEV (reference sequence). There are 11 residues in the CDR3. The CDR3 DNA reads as TGTGCCACCGCGGGGACAGATACGCAGTATTTT. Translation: CATAGTDTQYF.

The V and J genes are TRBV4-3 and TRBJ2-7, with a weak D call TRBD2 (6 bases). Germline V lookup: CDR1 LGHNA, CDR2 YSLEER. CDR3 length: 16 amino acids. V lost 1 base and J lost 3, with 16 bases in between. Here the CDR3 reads CASSQGVRDLHYEQYF. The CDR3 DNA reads TGCGCCAGCAGCCAAGGGGTAAGGGACTTGCACTACGAGCAGTACTTC.

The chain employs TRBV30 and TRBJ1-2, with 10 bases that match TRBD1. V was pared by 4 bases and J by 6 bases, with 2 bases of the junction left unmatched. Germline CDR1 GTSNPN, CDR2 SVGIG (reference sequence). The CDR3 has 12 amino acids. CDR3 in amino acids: CAWNGQGDGYTF. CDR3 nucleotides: TGTGCCTGGAACGGACAGGGGGATGGCTACACCTTC.

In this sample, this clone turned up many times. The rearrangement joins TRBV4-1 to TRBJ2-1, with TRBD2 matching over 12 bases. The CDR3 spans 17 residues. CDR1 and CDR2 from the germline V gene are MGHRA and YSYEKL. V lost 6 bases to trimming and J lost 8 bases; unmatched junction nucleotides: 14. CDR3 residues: CASSLGLAGLNRYEQFF. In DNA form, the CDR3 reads TGCGCCAGCAGTCTGGGACTAGCGGGTCTCAACAGGTATGAGCAGTTCTTC.

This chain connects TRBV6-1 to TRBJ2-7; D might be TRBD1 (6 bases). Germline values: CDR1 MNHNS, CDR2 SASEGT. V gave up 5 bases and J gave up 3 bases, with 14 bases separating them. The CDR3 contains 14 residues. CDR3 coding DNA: TGTGCCAGCAGTAACAGGGCCTATGACTACGAGCAGTACTTC. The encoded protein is CASSNRAYDYEQYF.

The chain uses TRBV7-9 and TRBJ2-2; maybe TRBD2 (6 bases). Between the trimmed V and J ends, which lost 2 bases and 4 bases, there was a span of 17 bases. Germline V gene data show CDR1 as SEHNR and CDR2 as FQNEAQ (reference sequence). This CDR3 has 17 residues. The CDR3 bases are TGTGCCAGCAGCTTAAAGGGGCCAGGGAGGATCACCGGGGAGCTGTTTTTT. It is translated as CASSLKGPGRITGELFF.

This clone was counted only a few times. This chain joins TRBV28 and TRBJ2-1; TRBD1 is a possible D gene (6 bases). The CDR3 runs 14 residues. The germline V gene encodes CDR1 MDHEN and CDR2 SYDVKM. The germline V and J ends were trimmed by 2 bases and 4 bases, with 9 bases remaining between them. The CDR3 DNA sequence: TGTGCCAGCAGTTTAGGGGGCTCTTACAATGAGCAGTTCTTC. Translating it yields CASSLGGSYNEQFF. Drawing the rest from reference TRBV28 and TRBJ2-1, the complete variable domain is DVKVTQSSRYLVKRTGEKVFLECVQDMDHENMFWYRQDPGLGLRLIYFSYDVKMKEKGDIPEGYSVSREKKERFSLILESASTNQTSMYLCASSLGGSYNEQFFGPGTRLTVL.

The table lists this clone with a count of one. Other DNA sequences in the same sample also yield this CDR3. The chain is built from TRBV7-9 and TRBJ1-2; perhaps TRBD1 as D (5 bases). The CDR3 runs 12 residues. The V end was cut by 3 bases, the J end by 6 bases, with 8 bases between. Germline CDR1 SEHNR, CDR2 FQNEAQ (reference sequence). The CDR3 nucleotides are TGTGCCAGCAGCTTGGGGGGGAATGGCTACACCTTC. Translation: CASSLGGNGYTF.